This TCR beta chain was found in a study of blood T cells in healthy people across ages. On the study more broadly: Per two T cells, about one barcoded beta molecule was captured through template switching. Study-level points and caveats: In these data, TCR beta diversity tracked strongly with naive T cell percentage.

This clonotype has at least ten counts. The target antigen is unknown. Alongside a J-beta primer mix, a sample-barcoded 5' primer served in a second PCR lasting roughly 7 to 11 cycles. TCRdb itself ran the 5' RACE reads through MiXCR, one entry per CDR3 protein. The sample has 650,000 to 1,000,000 distinct CDR3 sequences; roughly 40% are singletons. Between the trimmed V and J ends, which lost 3 bases and 0 bases, there was a span of 17 bases. CDR3 size: 16 residues. Per germline, CDR1 DFQATT and CDR2 SNEGSKA (reference sequence). Sequences were obtained from blood. This chain uses TRBV20-1 with TRBJ2-5, with D hard to call. This clonotype originated in a man aged 18 to 35 in good health. This chain's CDR3 is CSASYYSGWNQETQYF. Written as DNA, the CDR3 is TGCAGTGCTAGTTATTATTCTGGATGGAACCAAGAGACCCAGTACTTC.